This TCR beta chain comes out of a study of blood T cell repertoires in COVID-19. Study-level information: The samples span acute and convalescent COVID-19 from the United States, Italy and Spain. T cells, B-cell-depleted T cells, or PBMCs provided the cDNA or gDNA that served as material.

The V and J ends lost 6 bases and 6 bases respectively, with 17 bases between them. CDR3 length equals 13 residues. Germline V gene sequence: CDR1 SQVTM, CDR2 ANQGSEA. Original analysis: Nucleated cell counts were estimated from reference gene primer amplification. TCRdb's table, derived via immunoSEQ multiplex PCR, lists solely in-frame clones and lacks some. That table gives V, J and clone size, and the DNA gave D and trimming. Altogether approximately 80,000 clones are present, approximately 82% being singletons, with the ten largest covering over 9.5%. The receptor comes from a man in his sixties with acute or convalescent COVID-19. The chain employs TRBV29-1 and TRBJ1-1; D is ambiguous. The material sequenced was peripheral blood. CDR3 amino acids: CSVRAGSTAEAFF. The CDR3 DNA reads TGCAGCGTGCGGGCAGGATCGACCGCTGAAGCTTTCTTT.